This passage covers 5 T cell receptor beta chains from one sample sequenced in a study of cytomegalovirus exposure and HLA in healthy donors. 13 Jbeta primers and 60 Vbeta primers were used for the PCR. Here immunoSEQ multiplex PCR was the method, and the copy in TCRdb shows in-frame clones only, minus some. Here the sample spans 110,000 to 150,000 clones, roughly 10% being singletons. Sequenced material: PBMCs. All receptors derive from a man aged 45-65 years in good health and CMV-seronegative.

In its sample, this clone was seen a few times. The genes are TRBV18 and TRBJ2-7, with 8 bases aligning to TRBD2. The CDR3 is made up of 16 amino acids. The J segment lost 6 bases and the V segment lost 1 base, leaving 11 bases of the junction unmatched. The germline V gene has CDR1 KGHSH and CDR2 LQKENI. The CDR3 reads CASSPLVASGSFEQYF. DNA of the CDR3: TGTGCCAGCTCACCACTGGTGGCTAGCGGGTCGTTCGAGCAGTACTTC.

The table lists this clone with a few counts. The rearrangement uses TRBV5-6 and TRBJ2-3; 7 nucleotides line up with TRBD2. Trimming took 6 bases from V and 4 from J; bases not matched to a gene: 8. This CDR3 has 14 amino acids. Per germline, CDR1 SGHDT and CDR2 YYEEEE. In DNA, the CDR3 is TGTGCCAGCAAAACGGGAGGCGGGGCAGATACGCAGTATTTT. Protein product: CASKTGGGADTQYF.

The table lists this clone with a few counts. The CDR3 sequence: CASSQIVAAGLSYNEQFF. In DNA form, the CDR3 reads TGTGCCAGCAGTCAAATCGTTGCGGCGGGGCTCTCCTACAATGAGCAGTTCTTC. V and J are TRBV7-9 and TRBJ2-1; the D gene is possibly TRBD2 (6 bases). Germline V CDR1 and CDR2: SEHNR, FQNEAQ (reference sequence). V shed 6 bases and J shed 0 bases, with 21 bases lying between them. This CDR3 contains 18 residues.

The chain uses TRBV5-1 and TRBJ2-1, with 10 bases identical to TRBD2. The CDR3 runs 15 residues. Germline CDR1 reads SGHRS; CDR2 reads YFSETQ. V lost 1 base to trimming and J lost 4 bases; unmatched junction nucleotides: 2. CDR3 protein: CASSLTSGAYNEQFF. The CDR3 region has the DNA TGCGCCAGCAGCTTGACTAGCGGGGCATACAATGAGCAGTTCTTC.

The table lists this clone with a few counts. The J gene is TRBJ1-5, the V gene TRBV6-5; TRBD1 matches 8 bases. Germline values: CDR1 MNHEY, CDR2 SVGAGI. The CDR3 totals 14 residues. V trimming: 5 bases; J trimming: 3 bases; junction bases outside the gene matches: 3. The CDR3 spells CASSKDRVNQPQHF. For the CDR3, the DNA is TGTGCCAGCAGTAAGGACAGGGTCAATCAGCCCCAGCATTTT.